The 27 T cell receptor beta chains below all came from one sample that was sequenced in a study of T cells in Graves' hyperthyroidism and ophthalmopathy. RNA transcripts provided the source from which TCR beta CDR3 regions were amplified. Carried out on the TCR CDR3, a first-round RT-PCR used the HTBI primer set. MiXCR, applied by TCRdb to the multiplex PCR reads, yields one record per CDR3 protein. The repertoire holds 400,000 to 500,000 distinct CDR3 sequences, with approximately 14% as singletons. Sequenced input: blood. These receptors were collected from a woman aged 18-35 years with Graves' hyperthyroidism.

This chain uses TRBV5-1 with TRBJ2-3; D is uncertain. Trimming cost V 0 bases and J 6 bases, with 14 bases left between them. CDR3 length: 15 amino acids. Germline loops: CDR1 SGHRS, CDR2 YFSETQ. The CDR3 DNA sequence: TGCGCCAGCAGCTTGGGGGATTTGGTACGCGATACGCAGTATTTT. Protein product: CASSLGDLVRDTQYF.

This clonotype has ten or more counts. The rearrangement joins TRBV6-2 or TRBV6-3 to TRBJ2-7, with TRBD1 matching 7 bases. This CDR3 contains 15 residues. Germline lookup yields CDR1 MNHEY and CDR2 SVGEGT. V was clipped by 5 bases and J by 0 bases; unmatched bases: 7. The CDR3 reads CASSTGTANSYEQYF. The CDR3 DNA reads TGTGCCAGCAGTACCGGGACAGCTAACTCCTACGAGCAGTACTTC.

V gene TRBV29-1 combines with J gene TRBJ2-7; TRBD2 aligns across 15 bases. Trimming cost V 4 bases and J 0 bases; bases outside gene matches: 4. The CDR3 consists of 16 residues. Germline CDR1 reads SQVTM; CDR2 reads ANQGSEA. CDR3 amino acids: CSVGGLAGGNSYEQYF. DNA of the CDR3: TGCAGCGTTGGGGGACTAGCGGGAGGCAACTCCTACGAGCAGTACTTC.

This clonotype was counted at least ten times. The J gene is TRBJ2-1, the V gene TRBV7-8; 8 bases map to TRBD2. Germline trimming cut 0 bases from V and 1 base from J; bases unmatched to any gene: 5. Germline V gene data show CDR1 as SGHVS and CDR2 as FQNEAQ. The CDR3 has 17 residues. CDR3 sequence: CASSLAGGGRSYNEQFF. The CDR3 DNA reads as TGTGCCAGCAGCTTAGCGGGGGGCGGGAGGTCCTACAATGAGCAGTTCTTC. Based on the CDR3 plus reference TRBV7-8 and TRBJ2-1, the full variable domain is GAGVSQSPRYKVAKRGQDVALRCDPISGHVSLFWYQQALGQGPEFLTYFQNEAQLDKSGLPSDRFFAERPEGSVSTLKIQRTQQEDSAVYLCASSLAGGGRSYNEQFFGPGTRLTVL.

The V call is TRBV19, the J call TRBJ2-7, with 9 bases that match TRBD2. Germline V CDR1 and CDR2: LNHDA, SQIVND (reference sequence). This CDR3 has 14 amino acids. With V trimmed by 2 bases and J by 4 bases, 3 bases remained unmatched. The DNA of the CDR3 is TGTGCCAGTAGTATATTTAGCGGGAGTTACGAGCAGTACTTC. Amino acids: CASSIFSGSYEQYF.

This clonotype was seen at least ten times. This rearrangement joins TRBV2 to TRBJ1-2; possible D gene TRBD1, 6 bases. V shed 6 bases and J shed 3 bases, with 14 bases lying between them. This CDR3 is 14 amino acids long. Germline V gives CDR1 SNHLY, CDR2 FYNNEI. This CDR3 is CASSLGQRDYGYTF. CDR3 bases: TGTGCCAGCAGCCTAGGACAGAGGGACTATGGCTACACCTTC.

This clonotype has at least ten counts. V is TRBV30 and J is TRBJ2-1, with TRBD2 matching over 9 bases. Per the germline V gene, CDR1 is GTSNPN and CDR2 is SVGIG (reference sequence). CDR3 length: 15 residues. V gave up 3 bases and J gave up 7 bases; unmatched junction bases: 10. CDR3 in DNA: TGTGCCTGGAGGGTAGCGGGGGTGGGAGGAAATGAGCAGTTCTTC. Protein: CAWRVAGVGGNEQFF.

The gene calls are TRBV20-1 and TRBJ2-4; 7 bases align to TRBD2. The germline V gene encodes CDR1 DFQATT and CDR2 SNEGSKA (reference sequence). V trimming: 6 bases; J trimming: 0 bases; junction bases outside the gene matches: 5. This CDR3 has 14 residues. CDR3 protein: CSAGTTLAKNIQYF. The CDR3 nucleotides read TGCAGTGCCGGGACTACACTAGCCAAAAACATTCAGTACTTC.

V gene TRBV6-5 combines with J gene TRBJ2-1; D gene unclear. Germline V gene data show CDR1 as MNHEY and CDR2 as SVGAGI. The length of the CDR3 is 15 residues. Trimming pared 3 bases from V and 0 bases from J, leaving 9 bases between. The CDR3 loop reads CASSYAPSSYNEQFF. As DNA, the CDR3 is TGTGCCAGCAGTTATGCACCTAGCTCCTACAATGAGCAGTTCTTC.

CDR3 loop: CASEPPGRWTTFF. Here the CDR3 DNA reads TGTGCCAGCGAACCCCCGGGCAGGTGGACGACTTTCTTT. This chain uses TRBV12-3 or TRBV12-4 with TRBJ1-1; D remains ambiguous. The CDR3 has 13 residues. The ends were cut back, 8 bases at V and 12 bases at J, with 22 bases in the middle.

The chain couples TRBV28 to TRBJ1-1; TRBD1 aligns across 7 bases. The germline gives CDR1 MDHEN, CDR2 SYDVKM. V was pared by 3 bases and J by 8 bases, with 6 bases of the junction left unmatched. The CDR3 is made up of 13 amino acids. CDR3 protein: CASSFDRVEEAFF. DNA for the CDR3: TGTGCCAGCAGTTTTGACAGGGTGGAAGAAGCTTTCTTT.

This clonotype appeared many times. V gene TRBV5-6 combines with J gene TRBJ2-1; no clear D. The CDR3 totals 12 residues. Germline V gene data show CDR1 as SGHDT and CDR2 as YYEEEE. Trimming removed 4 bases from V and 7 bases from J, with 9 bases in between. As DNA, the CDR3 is TGTGCCAGCAGCCCAATTAGGAATGAGCAGTTCTTC. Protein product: CASSPIRNEQFF.

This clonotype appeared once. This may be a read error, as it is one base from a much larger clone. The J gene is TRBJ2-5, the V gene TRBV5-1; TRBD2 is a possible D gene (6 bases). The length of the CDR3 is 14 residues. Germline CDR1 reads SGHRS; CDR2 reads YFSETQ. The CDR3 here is CTSSLGTGEETQYF. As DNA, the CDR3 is TGCACCAGCAGCCTAGGAACGGGAGAAGAGACCCAGTACTTC.

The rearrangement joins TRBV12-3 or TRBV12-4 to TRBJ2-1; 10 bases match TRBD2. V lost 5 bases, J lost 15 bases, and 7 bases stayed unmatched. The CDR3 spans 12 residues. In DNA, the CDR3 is TGTGCCAGCAGTCCCTCTAGCGGGAGTTGGTTCTTC. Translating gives CASSPSSGSWFF.

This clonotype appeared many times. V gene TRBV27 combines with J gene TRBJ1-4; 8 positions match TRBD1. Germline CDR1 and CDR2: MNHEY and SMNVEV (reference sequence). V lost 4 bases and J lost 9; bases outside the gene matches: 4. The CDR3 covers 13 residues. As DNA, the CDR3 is TGTGCCAGCAGTTGGGACAGGTACAAAAAACTGTTTTTT. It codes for CASSWDRYKKLFF.

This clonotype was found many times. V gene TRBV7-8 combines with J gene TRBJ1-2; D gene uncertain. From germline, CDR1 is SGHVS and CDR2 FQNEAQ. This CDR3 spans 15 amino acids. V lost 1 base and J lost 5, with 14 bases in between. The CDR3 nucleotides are TGTGCCAGCAGCTTAGGGCAGACCTCTCAATATGGCTACACCTTC. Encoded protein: CASSLGQTSQYGYTF.

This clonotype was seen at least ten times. The DNA for the CDR3 is TGTGCCAGCAGTGAAAGCTCAGGGGCGGGGGATCAGCCCCAGCATTTT. It codes for CASSESSGAGDQPQHF. The genes are TRBV6-1 and TRBJ1-5; possible D gene TRBD1, 6 bases. Germline V gene lookup returns CDR1 MNHNS and CDR2 SASEGT. V lost 2 bases, J lost 5 bases, and 16 bases lay in between. The CDR3 contains 16 residues.

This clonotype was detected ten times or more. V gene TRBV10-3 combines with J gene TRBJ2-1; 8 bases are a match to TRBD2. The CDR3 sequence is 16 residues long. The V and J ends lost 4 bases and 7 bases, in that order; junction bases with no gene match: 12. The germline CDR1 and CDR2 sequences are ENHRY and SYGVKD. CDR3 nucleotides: TGTGCCATCAGTGGAGGTCCCGTAGCGGGAAATAATGAGCAGTTCTTC. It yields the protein CAISGGPVAGNNEQFF.

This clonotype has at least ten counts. This CDR3 reads CASSPTLGRNQPQHF. CDR3 sequence (DNA): TGTGCCAGCAGTCCAACGCTGGGGCGAAATCAGCCCCAGCATTTT. This chain joins TRBV6-1 and TRBJ1-5, with D possibly being TRBD1 (5 bases). Trimming shortened V by 5 bases and J by 4 bases, and 15 bases separated the two germline ends. The CDR3 length is 15 residues. The germline CDR1 and CDR2 sequences are MNHNS and SASEGT.

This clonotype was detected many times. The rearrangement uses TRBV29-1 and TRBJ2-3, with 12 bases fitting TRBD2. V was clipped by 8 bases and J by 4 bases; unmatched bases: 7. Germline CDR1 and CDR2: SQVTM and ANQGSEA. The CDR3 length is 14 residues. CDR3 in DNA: TGCAGCACGTGCCTAGCGGGAGGGGCAGATACGCAGTATTTT. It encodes CSTCLAGGADTQYF.

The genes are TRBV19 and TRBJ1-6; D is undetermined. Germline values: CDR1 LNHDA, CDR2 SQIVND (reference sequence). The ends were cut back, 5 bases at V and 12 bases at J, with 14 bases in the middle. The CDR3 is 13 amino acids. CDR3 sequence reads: CASSPGMSGPLHF. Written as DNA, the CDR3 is TGTGCCAGTAGTCCAGGAATGAGTGGACCCCTCCACTTT.

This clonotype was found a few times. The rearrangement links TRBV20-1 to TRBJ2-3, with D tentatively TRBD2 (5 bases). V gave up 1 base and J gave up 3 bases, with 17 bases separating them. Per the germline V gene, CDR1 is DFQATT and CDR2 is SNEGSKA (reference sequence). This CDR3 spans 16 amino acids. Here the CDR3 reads CSARGGSLEGTDTQYF. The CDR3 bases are TGCAGTGCTAGAGGCGGGTCCTTAGAAGGAACAGATACGCAGTATTTT.

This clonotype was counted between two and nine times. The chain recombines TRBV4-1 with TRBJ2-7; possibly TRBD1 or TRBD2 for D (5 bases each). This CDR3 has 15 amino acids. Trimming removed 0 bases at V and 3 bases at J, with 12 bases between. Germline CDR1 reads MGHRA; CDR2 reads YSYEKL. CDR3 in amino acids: CASSQDWAGSYEQYF. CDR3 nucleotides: TGCGCCAGCAGCCAAGATTGGGCAGGGAGCTACGAGCAGTACTTC.

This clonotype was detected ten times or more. The CDR3 coding sequence is TGTGCCAGCAGTTACGGATCAACCCCACCCCTCCACTTT. As protein: CASSYGSTPPLHF. J is TRBJ1-6 and V is TRBV6-2 or TRBV6-3, with D unresolved. The CDR3 length is 13 residues. V was pared by 2 bases and J by 11 bases, with 10 bases between. CDR1 and CDR2 (germline): MNHEY, SVGEGT.

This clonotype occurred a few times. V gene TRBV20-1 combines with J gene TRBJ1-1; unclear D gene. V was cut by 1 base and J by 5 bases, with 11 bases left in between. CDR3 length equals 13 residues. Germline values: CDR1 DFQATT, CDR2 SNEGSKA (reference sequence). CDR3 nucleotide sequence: TGCAGTGCTAGAGTGGGAGGGTCTACTGAAGCTTTCTTT. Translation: CSARVGGSTEAFF.

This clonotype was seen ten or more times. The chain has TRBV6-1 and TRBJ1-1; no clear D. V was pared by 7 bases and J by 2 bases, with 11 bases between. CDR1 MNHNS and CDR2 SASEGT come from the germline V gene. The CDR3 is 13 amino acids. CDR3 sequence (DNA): TGTGCCAGCATGAAGGGCCAAAACACTGAAGCTTTCTTT. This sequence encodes CASMKGQNTEAFF.

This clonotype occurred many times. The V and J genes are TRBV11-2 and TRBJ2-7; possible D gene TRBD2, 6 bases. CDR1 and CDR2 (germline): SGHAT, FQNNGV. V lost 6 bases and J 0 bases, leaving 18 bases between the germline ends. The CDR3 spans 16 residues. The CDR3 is CASRRTGGGSSYEQYV. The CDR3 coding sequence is TGTGCCAGCAGGCGCACGGGCGGAGGGAGCTCCTACGAGCAGTACGTC.